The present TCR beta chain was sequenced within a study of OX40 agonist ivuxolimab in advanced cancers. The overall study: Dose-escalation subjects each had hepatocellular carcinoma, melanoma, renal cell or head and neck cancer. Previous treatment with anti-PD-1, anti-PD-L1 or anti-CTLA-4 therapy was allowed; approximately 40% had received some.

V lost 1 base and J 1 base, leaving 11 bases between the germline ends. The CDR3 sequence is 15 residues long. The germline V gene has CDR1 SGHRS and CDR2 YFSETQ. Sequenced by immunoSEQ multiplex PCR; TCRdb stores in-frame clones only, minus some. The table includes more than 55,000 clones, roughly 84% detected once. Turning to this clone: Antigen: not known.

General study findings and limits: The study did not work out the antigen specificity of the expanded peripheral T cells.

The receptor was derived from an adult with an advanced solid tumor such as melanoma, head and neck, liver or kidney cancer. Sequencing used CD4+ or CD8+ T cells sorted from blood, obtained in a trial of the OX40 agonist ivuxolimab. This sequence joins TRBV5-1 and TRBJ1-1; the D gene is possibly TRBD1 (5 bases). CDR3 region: CASSLMGGRNTEAFF. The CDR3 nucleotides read TGCGCCAGCAGCTTGATGGGGGGGAGGAACACTGAAGCTTTCTTT.